This T cell receptor (beta chain) was retrieved from a study of OX40 agonist ivuxolimab in advanced cancers. Study details: Ivuxolimab, which patients received intravenously every 2 weeks, was dosed at 0.01 to 10 mg/kg. Patients treated during dose escalation were battling hepatocellular carcinoma, melanoma, renal cell or head and neck cancer.

The V end lost 0 bases, the J end lost 4 bases, and 5 bases lay between the germline ends. This CDR3 spans 13 amino acids. Germline V CDR1 and CDR2: SGHAT, FQNNGV. Libraries were prepared by immunoSEQ multiplex PCR; TCRdb keeps only in-frame clonotypes and omits some of them. The sample yields roughly 67,000 clones, about nine tenths seen once. J is TRBJ2-3 and V is TRBV11-2; D remains ambiguous. The sample in question was CD4+ or CD8+ T cells sorted from blood, obtained in a trial of the OX40 agonist ivuxolimab. This TCR was sampled from an adult with an advanced solid tumor such as melanoma, head and neck, liver or kidney cancer. The CDR3 DNA follows: TGTGCCAGCAGCTTAGATGGCTCAGATACGCAGTATTTT. Its translation: CASSLDGSDTQYF.